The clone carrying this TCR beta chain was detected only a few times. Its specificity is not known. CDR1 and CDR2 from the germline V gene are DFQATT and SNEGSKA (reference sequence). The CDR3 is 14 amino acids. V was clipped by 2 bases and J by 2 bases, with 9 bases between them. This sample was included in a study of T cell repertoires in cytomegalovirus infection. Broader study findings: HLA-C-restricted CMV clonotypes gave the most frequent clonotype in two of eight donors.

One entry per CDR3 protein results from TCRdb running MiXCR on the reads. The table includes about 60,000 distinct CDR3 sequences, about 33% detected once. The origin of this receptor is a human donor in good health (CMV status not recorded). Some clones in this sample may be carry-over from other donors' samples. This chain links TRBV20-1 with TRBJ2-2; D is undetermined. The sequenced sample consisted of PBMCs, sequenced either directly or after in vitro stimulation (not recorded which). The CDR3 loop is CSARNTENTGELFF. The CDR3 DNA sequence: TGCAGTGCTAGAAACACAGAAAACACCGGGGAGCTGTTTTTT.